The entry that follows covers one T cell receptor (beta chain) sequence. What it recognizes is unknown. The data were taken from a study of post-analysis software for immune sequencing data. Unique molecular identifiers tagged the TCR beta cDNA libraries. MiXCR, applied by TCRdb to the PCR reads, yields one record per CDR3 protein. This sample yields about 760,000 distinct CDR3 sequences, of which around 27% are seen a single time; about 0.5% belongs to the top ten. Study findings and constraints: Clustering by F measure revealed strong co-clustering among samples prepared together in one batch. TRBV segments more frequent in patients than in controls numbered roughly 5 and included TRBV5-6, TRBV5-1 and TRBV20-1.

V shed 4 bases and J 10 bases; nucleotides not matched to a gene: 11. The CDR3 extends over 14 amino acids. The germline V gene has CDR1 SGDLS and CDR2 YYNGEE. The gene calls are TRBV9 and TRBJ2-7, with TRBD1 matching 10 bases. Sequenced sample: blood. This clonotype was obtained from a girl aged 10-17 years with multiple sclerosis. The CDR3 DNA sequence: TGTGCCAGCAGCATCGGACAGGGGACAGGGGCCCAGTACTTC. This encodes CASSIGQGTGAQYF.